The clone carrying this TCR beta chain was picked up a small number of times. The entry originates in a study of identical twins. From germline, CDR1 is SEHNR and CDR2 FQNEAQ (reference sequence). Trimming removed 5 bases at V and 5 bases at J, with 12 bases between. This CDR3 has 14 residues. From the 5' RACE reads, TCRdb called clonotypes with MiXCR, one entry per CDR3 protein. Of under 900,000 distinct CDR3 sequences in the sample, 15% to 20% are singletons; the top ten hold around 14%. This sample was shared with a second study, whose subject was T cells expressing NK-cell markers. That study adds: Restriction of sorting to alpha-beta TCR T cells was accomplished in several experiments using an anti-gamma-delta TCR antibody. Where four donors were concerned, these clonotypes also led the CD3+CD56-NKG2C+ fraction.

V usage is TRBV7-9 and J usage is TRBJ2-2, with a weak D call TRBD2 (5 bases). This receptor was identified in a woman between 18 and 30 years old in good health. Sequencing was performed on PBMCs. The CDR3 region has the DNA TGTGCCAGCAGCACTGAAACTAGGACCGGGGAGCTGTTTTTT. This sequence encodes CASSTETRTGELFF.